Below, 2 T cell receptor beta chains from the same sample are listed, as sequenced in a study of T cells in Graves' hyperthyroidism and ophthalmopathy. The CDR3 regions of TCR beta were amplified from RNA transcripts. The HTBI primer set was used in a first-round RT-PCR of the TCR CDR3. From the multiplex PCR reads, TCRdb called clonotypes with MiXCR, one entry per CDR3 protein. The sample contains some 600,000 distinct CDR3 sequences, about 15% of which appear only once. Sample: blood. Every receptor here comes from a woman under 40 with Graves' hyperthyroidism that later progressed to Graves' ophthalmopathy.

This clonotype was recorded many times. The chain is built from TRBV12-3 or TRBV12-4 and TRBJ1-1; the D gene is possibly TRBD1 (5 bases). With 5 bases removed from V and 1 base from J, the gap between germline ends came to 8 bases. The CDR3 runs to 13 residues. The CDR3 is CASSRQRNTEAFF. The CDR3 DNA is TGTGCCAGCAGTCGACAGAGGAACACTGAAGCTTTCTTT.

This clonotype was observed a few times. V is TRBV18 and J is TRBJ2-6; D gene unclear. Trimming left V 3 bases short and J 4 bases short, with 10 bases between. CDR3 size: 15 residues. Germline lookup yields CDR1 KGHSH and CDR2 LQKENI. CDR3 nucleotide sequence: TGTGCCAGCTCACCCTCAGCTCCCGGGGCCAACGTCCTGACTTTC. The encoded protein is CASSPSAPGANVLTF.